This T cell receptor beta chain is drawn from a study of OX40 agonist ivuxolimab in advanced cancers. The CDR3 has 13 amino acids. Deletions cut 6 bases from V and 0 bases from J, with 9 bases between. The germline gives CDR1 MNHNY, CDR2 SVGAGI (reference sequence). The protocol was immunoSEQ multiplex PCR, while the TCRdb copy is restricted to in-frame clones and leaves out a portion. The table has approximately 60,000 clones, roughly 82% seen once; the top ten hold approximately 2.2%. The sequenced sample was CD4+ or CD8+ T cells sorted from blood, obtained in a trial of the OX40 agonist ivuxolimab. This chain joins TRBV6-6 and TRBJ2-7, with D possibly matching TRBD1 (6 bases). The sequence was obtained from an adult with an advanced solid tumor such as melanoma, head and neck, liver or kidney cancer. This chain's CDR3 is CASRQGSSYEQYF. The CDR3 DNA follows: TGTGCCAGCAGGCAGGGGTCCTCCTACGAGCAGTACTTC.